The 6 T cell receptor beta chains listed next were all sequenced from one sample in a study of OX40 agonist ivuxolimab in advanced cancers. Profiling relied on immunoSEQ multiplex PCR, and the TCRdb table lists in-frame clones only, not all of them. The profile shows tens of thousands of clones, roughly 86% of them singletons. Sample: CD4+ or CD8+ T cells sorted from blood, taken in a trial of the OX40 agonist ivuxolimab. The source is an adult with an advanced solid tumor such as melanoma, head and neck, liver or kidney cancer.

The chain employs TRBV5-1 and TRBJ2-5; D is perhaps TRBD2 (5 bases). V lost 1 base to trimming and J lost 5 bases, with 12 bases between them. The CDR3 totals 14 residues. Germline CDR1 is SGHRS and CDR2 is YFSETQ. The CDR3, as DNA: TGCGCCAGCAGCTTGACCGGGATGGGGGAGACCCAGTACTTC. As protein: CASSLTGMGETQYF.

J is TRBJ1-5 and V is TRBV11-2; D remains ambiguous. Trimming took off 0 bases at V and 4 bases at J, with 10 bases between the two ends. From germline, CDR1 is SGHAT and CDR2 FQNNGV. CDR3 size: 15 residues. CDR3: CASSLDRTANQPQHF. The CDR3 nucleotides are TGTGCCAGCAGCTTAGATCGTACGGCTAATCAGCCCCAGCATTTT.

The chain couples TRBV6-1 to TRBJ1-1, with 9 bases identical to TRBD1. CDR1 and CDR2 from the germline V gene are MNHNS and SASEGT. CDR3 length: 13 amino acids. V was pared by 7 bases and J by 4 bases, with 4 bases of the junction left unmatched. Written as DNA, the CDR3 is TGTGCCAGCAAAGGGACAGGGCCCACTGAAGCTTTCTTT. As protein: CASKGTGPTEAFF.

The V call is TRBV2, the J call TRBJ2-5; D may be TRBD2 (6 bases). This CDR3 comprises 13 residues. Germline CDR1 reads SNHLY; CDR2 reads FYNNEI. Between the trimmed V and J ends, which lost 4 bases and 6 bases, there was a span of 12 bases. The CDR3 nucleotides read TGTGCCAGCAGTGGTTTGGGGGGAAAGACCCAGTACTTC. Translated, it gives CASSGLGGKTQYF.

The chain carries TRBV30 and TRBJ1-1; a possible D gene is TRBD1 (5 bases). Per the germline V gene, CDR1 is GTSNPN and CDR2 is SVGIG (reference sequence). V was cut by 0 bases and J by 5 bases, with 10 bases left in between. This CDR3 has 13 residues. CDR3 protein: CAWSVKQATEAFF. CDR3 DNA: TGTGCCTGGAGTGTTAAACAGGCGACTGAAGCTTTCTTT.

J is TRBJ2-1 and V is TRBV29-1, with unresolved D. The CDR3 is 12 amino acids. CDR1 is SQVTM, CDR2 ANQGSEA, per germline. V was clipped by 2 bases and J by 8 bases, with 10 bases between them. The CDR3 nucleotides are TGCAGCGTTGAACGTAGCTTCGATGAGCAGTTCTTC. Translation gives CSVERSFDEQFF.